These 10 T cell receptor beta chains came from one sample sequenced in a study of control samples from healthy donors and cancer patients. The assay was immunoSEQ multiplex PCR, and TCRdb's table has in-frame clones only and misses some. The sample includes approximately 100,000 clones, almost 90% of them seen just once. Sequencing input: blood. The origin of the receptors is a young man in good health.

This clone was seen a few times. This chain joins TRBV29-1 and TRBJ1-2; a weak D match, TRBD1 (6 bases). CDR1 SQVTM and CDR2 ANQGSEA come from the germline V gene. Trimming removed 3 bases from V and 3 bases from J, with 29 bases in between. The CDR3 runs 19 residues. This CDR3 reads CSVETTGLGTHLLYYGYTF. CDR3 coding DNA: TGCAGCGTTGAGACTACAGGGTTAGGGACCCACCTCTTATACTATGGCTACACCTTC.

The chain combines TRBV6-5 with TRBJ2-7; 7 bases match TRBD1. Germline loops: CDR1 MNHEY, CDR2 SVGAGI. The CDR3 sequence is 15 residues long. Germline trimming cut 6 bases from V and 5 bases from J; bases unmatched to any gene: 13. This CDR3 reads CASRETGLNSDEQYF. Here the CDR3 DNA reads TGTGCCAGCAGGGAGACAGGGTTGAACTCGGACGAGCAGTACTTC.

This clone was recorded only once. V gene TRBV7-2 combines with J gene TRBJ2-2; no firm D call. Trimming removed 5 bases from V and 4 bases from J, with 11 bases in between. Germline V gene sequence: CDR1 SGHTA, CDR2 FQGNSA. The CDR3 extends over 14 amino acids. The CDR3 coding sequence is TGTGCCAGCAGCCCTAGAAGTGGCACCGGGGAGCTGTTTTTT. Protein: CASSPRSGTGELFF.

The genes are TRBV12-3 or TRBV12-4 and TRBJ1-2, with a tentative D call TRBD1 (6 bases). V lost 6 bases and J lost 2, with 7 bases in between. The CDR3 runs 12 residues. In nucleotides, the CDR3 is TGTGCCAGCAGCACAGGGAACTATGGCTACACCTTC. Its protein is CASSTGNYGYTF.

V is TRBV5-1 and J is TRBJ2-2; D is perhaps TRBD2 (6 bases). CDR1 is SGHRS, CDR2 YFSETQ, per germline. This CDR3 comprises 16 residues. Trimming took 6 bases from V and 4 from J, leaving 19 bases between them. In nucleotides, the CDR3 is TGCGCCAGCACCTCGGGACTTCTACCCTCCACCGGGGAGCTGTTTTTT. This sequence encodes CASTSGLLPSTGELFF.

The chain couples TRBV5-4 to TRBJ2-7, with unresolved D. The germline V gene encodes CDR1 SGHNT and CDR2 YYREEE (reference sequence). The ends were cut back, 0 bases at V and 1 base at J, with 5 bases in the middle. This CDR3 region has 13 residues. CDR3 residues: CASSLAESYEQYF. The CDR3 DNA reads TGTGCCAGCAGCTTGGCAGAATCCTACGAGCAGTACTTC.

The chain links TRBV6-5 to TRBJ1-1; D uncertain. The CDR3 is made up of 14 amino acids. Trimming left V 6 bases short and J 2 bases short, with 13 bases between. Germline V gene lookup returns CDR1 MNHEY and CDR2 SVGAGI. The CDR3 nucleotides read TGTGCCAGCAGCCTTAGGCGGTACAACACTGAAGCTTTCTTT. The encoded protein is CASSLRRYNTEAFF.

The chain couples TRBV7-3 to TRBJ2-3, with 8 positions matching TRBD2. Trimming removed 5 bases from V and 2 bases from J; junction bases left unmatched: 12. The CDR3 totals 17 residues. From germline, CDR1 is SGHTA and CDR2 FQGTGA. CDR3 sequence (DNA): TGTGCCAGCAGCCCCGGCTTGGAGCGGGAGACCACAGATACGCAGTATTTT. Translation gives CASSPGLERETTDTQYF.

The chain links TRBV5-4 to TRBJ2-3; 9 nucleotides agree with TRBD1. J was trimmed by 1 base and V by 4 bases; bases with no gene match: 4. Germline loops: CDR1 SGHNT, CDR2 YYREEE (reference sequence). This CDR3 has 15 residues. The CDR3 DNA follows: TGTGCCAGCAGCGGGAGGGACAGGGGCACAGATACGCAGTATTTT. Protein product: CASSGRDRGTDTQYF.

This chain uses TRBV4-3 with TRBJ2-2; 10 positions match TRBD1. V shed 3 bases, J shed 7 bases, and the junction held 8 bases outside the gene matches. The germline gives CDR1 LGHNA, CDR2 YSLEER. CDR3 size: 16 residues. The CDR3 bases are TGCGCCAGCAGCCAGGCCGGGACAGGGGTTAACGGGGAGCTGTTTTTT. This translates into CASSQAGTGVNGELFF.